These T cell receptor beta chains were read from a single sample in a study of PD-L1 blockade in urothelial cancer. Using immunoSEQ multiplex PCR, the repertoire was profiled, and TCRdb retains in-frame clones only, with some absent. The table shows 60,000 or so clones, with 81% occurring only once. The sample was PBMCs, taken around atezolizumab (anti-PD-L1) treatment. Every receptor here comes from a man aged 65 to 79 with urothelial cancer. CDR3s include the opening cysteine and the closing phenylalanine or tryptophan. The order of the fields is J gene, clone size, CDR3 length, V gene, D gene, CDR3 protein, CDR3 DNA. A D gene is named only where the DNA matches it firmly. Rows give clone size only sometimes, using once, few, many, or a class for an expanded clone.

J: TRBJ2-3
size: -
length: 16
V: TRBV7-2
D: TRBD2
CDR3: CASSLAPSGSTDTQYF
DNA: TGTGCCAGCAGCTTAGCCCCTAGCGGGTCCACAGATACGCAGTATTTT

J: TRBJ2-4
size: -
length: 14
V: TRBV19
D: TRBD1
CDR3: CASSPGQGTNIQYF
DNA: TGTGCCAGTAGTCCCGGACAGGGGACAAACATTCAGTACTTC

J: TRBJ2-1
size: -
length: 14
V: TRBV29-1
D: TRBD2
CDR3: CSVDASGRPGEQFF
DNA: TGCAGCGTTGACGCTAGCGGGCGCCCAGGTGAGCAGTTCTTC

J: TRBJ1-2
size: once
length: 14
V: TRBV6-1
D: -
CDR3: CASRAPGTFYGYTF
DNA: TGTGCCAGCAGGGCCCCGGGGACATTCTATGGCTACACCTTC

J: TRBJ1-5
size: once
length: 15
V: TRBV30
D: -
CDR3: CAWSAMAGINQPQHF
DNA: TGTGCCTGGAGTGCAATGGCAGGGATCAATCAGCCCCAGCATTTT

J: TRBJ2-5
size: -
length: 14
V: TRBV9
D: TRBD2
CDR3: CASSVGLAGETQYF
DNA: TGTGCCAGCAGCGTAGGCCTAGCGGGGGAGACCCAGTACTTC

J: TRBJ1-1
size: -
length: 15
V: TRBV5-1
D: TRBD1
CDR3: CASRPEGGGRTEAFF
DNA: TGCGCCAGCAGACCCGAAGGGGGCGGGCGGACTGAAGCTTTCTTT

J: TRBJ1-2
size: -
length: 20
V: TRBV5-1
D: TRBD1
CDR3: CASSSTGGQVMGLFNYGYTF
DNA: TGCGCCAGCAGTTCAACAGGGGGCCAAGTGATGGGGCTTTTTAACTATGGCTACACCTTC

J: TRBJ2-7
size: -
length: 16
V: TRBV6-6
D: TRBD2
CDR3: CASRDSSGRSGNEQYF
DNA: TGTGCCAGCAGGGATTCTAGCGGGAGGTCAGGAAACGAGCAGTACTTC

J: TRBJ2-5
size: -
length: 14
V: TRBV27
D: TRBD1
CDR3: CASSPWDRGETQYF
DNA: TGTGCCAGCTCTCCCTGGGACAGGGGAGAGACCCAGTACTTC

J: TRBJ1-5
size: -
length: 13
V: TRBV27
D: -
CDR3: CASSLEYRQPQHF
DNA: TGTGCCAGCAGTTTAGAATACAGACAGCCCCAGCATTTT

J: TRBJ2-2
size: -
length: 13
V: TRBV7-6
D: -
CDR3: CASSLDTTGELFF
DNA: TGTGCCAGCAGCTTGGACACCACCGGGGAGCTGTTTTTT

J: TRBJ1-1
size: -
length: 13
V: TRBV11-2
D: -
CDR3: CASSLLGGTEAFF
DNA: TGTGCCAGCAGCTTACTAGGGGGCACTGAAGCTTTCTTT

J: TRBJ2-1
size: -
length: 13
V: TRBV19
D: TRBD2
CDR3: CASSSTSLAGVFF
DNA: TGTGCCAGTAGTTCAACCAGTCTAGCGGGAGTGTTCTTC

J: TRBJ2-3
size: -
length: 15
V: TRBV30
D: TRBD2
CDR3: CAWNRLAGDADTQYF
DNA: TGTGCCTGGAACCGACTAGCGGGAGATGCAGATACGCAGTATTTT

J: TRBJ2-1
size: once
length: 13
V: TRBV18
D: -
CDR3: CASSPALGNEQFF
DNA: TGTGCCAGCTCACCCGCGCTCGGGAATGAGCAGTTCTTC

J: TRBJ1-1
size: -
length: 15
V: TRBV5-1
D: TRBD1
CDR3: CASSWRQGTGTEAFF
DNA: TGCGCCAGCAGCTGGCGACAGGGGACGGGCACTGAAGCTTTCTTT

J: TRBJ1-4
size: -
length: 14
V: TRBV28
D: TRBD1
CDR3: CASSLVDRAEKLFF
DNA: TGTGCCAGCAGTTTGGTGGACAGGGCCGAAAAACTGTTTTTT

J: TRBJ1-2
size: -
length: 16
V: TRBV27
D: -
CDR3: CASSLGGGEEIYGYTF
DNA: TGTGCCAGCAGCCTCGGCGGGGGGGAGGAAATATATGGCTACACCTTC

J: TRBJ2-3
size: -
length: 16
V: TRBV4-1
D: -
CDR3: CASSQEAGSRPDTQYF
DNA: TGCGCCAGCAGCCAAGAGGCGGGGTCGCGGCCAGATACGCAGTATTTT

J: TRBJ2-7
size: few
length: 17
V: TRBV6-4
D: TRBD2
CDR3: CASSVKEEGRDSYEQYF
DNA: TGTGCCAGCAGTGTTAAAGAGGAGGGGAGGGATAGTTACGAGCAGTACTTC

J: TRBJ2-3
size: -
length: 16
V: TRBV5-1
D: -
CDR3: CASSTQEGDYTDTQYF
DNA: TGCGCCAGCAGCACACAAGAGGGTGACTACACAGATACGCAGTATTTT